The clone carrying this T cell receptor (beta chain) was detected many times. The sample comes from a study of human T cells and chemical hapten exposure. There are 13 residues in the CDR3. The germline V and J ends were trimmed by 5 bases and 0 bases, with 10 bases remaining between them. The germline V gene has CDR1 SQVTM and CDR2 ANQGSEA. Each cDNA molecule in the library carried unique molecular identifiers. Each CDR3 protein gets one entry after TCRdb re-called the RACE reads with MiXCR. The data show 70,000 to 95,000 distinct CDR3 sequences, with more than 6.5% seen just once and 1% to 1.5% held by the top ten. This sample's time point: patch test 2, 6 weeks after DPC sensitization. Treatment described: therapeutic diphenylcyclopropenone sensitization with weekly scalp DPC.

The receptor's source is a woman in her 30s with alopecia areata. Some clones in this sample may be carry-over from other donors' samples. The genes are TRBV29-1 and TRBJ1-1; D not certain. The material sequenced was whole blood, taken in connection with sensitization to the hapten diphenylcyclopropenone (DPC). The CDR3 loop reads CSVLGTLNTEAFF. In nucleotides, the CDR3 is TGCAGCGTTCTGGGAACCTTGAACACTGAAGCTTTCTTT.